This T cell receptor beta chain derives from a study of T cell responses to AZD1222 COVID-19 vaccine (dated by TCRdb to about 2021). A note on the overall study: AZD1222 recipients whose second dose came at about 4 weeks and those whose second dose came at about 12 weeks were combined into one group, since spike-specific TCR depth and breadth did not differ between the two schedules. TCR sequencing was performed for about 240 trial participants, of whom about 200 were given two doses of AZD1222 and around 26 were given two doses of MenACWY control vaccine. Trial participants were enrolled by age into 18-55, 56-69 and 70-plus year subgroups, with 148, 28 and 57 TCR-sequenced participants respectively.

As concerns this clone: What this receptor recognizes is not known. No per-base quality is available; no much larger clone lies one base away.

In the paper's terms, the time point label means: baseline before first vaccination. Samples from vaccinated people were obtained from the UK trials COV001 and COV002, which included a single-blind randomized controlled phase 2/3 trial of AZD1222 (ChAdOx1 nCoV-19) in healthy adults. For TCRbeta chain sequencing, PBMC samples were collected from trial participants at day 0 and at day 28 after the second dose. The CDR3 regions of human TCRbeta chains were subjected to immunosequencing. Processing in the source paper ran as follows. TCRs in the repertoires were compared against a reference library of SARS-CoV-2-specific TCRs that had been generated with the MIRA antigen-specificity platform. Breadth meant the fraction of unique TCRs that were SARS-CoV-2-associated, whereas depth meant the fraction of total T cells that were SARS-CoV-2-associated. Each spike-specific TCR was assigned to its reactive spike region and to a CD4 or CD8 class using the MIRA data. Log10-transformed breadth and depth values were compared by one-way ANOVA with Sidak's multiple comparisons tests. The immuneACCESS repertoire file appears here via TCRdb, limited to in-frame rearrangements. These files lack a portion of the clones; in checked studies, under half of the deficit traces to unresolved V genes, and the cause of the others is not known. V, J and clone size derive from that table, while D and trimming were established from the DNA sequence. This sample comprises fewer than 110,000 clones, more than 75% of them detected only once. The biggest ten clones account for under 25% of the sample.

The germline V gene gives CDR1 as SGHDN and CDR2 as FVKESK. From the cysteine up to the phenylalanine, the CDR3 has a length of 14 residues. Just the 42-base CDR3 DNA is kept, in frame starting at base 1. V sheds 1 base and J sheds 4 bases, leaving 10 bases between their ends. Here is what the overall study found, with its caveats: The vaccine-associated CD4 TCRs covered the entire spike protein, and the dominant responses fell in regions 160-218 and 743-854. Reportedly, close to half of the unique spike-specific TCRs recognized epitopes lying outside the regions that are mutated in the B.1.351 and B.1.1.7 variants. Conclusions about previously exposed vaccinees were limited because only six or seven AZD1222 recipients were SARS-CoV-2 seropositive at baseline. Spike-specific TCR breadth and depth rose significantly after two AZD1222 doses compared with day 0 and with MenACWY recipients. Because no samples from the day 14 peak response were available, repertoires could be characterized only after the peak T cell response. In the small 56-69-year group, the increase in depth fell short of significance, most likely because of low power. Most participants were white British and females outnumbered males, and the authors suggested that clonal diversity may have been underestimated.

The receptor was derived from an adult in good health. The sequence links TRBV14 to TRBJ2-5, with an unclear D gene assignment. The sequencing here drew on peripheral blood, taken on day 0 of AZD1222 vaccination. At the DNA level, the sequence is TGTGCCAGCAGCCAAGTTTCCCCCGCAGAGACCCAGTACTTC. This is translated as CASSQVSPAETQYF.